These 12 T cell receptor beta chains originate from one sample sequenced in a study of CD8 T cells in Susac syndrome. Random hexamers primed reverse transcription of 0.5 to 1 ug RNA. Each CDR3 protein gets one entry after TCRdb re-called the immunoSEQ multiplex PCR reads with MiXCR. The table lists about 150,000 distinct CDR3 sequences, about 90% of them singletons. Sequences were obtained from CD4+ T cells from PBMCs. The receptor set was obtained from a human donor in good health.

This clonotype was seen just once. The genes are TRBV6-5 and TRBJ1-4; D unclear. From germline, CDR1 is MNHEY and CDR2 SVGAGI. This CDR3 contains 11 residues. The V end lost 4 bases, the J end lost 11 bases, and 8 bases lay between the germline ends. For the CDR3, the DNA is TGTGCCAGCAGTTTAGGCCGCAAACTGTTTTTT. Translated, it gives CASSLGRKLFF.

CDR3 in DNA: TGTGCCAGCAGCTTCGGACAGGGATTAGGCGGGGAGCTGTTTTTT. It specifies CASSFGQGLGGELFF. The rearrangement links TRBV7-7 to TRBJ2-2; 8 nucleotides agree with TRBD1. The CDR3 covers 15 residues. Germline values: CDR1 SSHAT, CDR2 FNYEAQ (reference sequence). V shed 3 bases and J 7 bases; nucleotides not matched to a gene: 7.

This clonotype showed up just once. The V and J genes are TRBV7-2 and TRBJ2-3; D call uncertain. Trimming removed 4 bases at V and 2 bases at J, with 10 bases between. This CDR3 region has 14 residues. Germline V gene sequence: CDR1 SGHTA, CDR2 FQGNSA. The CDR3 region has the DNA TGTGCCAGCAGCTCCCCGAGGCTCACAGATACGCAGTATTTT. Protein: CASSSPRLTDTQYF.

This clonotype was picked up one time. V usage is TRBV20-1 and J usage is TRBJ2-7; D unclear. The germline CDR1 and CDR2 sequences are DFQATT and SNEGSKA (reference sequence). The V end was cut by 3 bases, the J end by 1 base, with 19 bases between. The CDR3 contains 16 residues. CDR3: CSARSLAETRSYEQYF. As DNA, the CDR3 is TGCAGTGCTAGGAGCCTTGCGGAGACGCGTTCCTACGAGCAGTACTTC.

The chain employs TRBV25-1 and TRBJ2-7, with a weak D call TRBD1 (7 bases). CDR3 length equals 13 residues. The V gene lost 3 bases and the J gene lost 5 bases, with 11 bases spanning the gap. The germline CDR1 and CDR2 sequences are MGHDK and SYGVNS. CDR3 amino acids: CASSERDSHEQYF. In nucleotides, the CDR3 is TGTGCCAGCAGTGAGCGGGACAGCCACGAGCAGTACTTC.

The chain employs TRBV10-1 and TRBJ2-7; D gene unclear. Germline CDR1 is WNHNN and CDR2 is SYGVQD (reference sequence). This CDR3 comprises 14 residues. Deletions cut 2 bases from V and 2 bases from J, with 10 bases between. CDR3 residues: CASSEGHPTYEQYF. The CDR3 coding sequence is TGCGCCAGCAGTGAGGGGCACCCCACCTACGAGCAGTACTTC.

V and J are TRBV7-2 and TRBJ2-5; D is perhaps TRBD1 or TRBD2 (6 bases each). Germline V lookup: CDR1 SGHTA, CDR2 FQGNSA. The CDR3 is made up of 15 amino acids. V was pared by 3 bases and J by 1 base, with 12 bases between. CDR3 sequence: CASSFRGGLQETQYF. CDR3 sequence (DNA): TGTGCCAGCAGCTTTCGAGGGGGACTCCAAGAGACCCAGTACTTC.

The chain employs TRBV18 and TRBJ1-3; the D is unclear. Germline assignment: CDR1 KGHSH and CDR2 LQKENI. V was trimmed by 0 bases and J by 4 bases, leaving 10 bases between them. CDR3 length equals 15 residues. The CDR3 DNA follows: TGTGCCAGCTCACCACCCAGCCCAGGCGGAAACACCATATATTTT. This codes for CASSPPSPGGNTIYF.

The V gene is TRBV7-2, the J gene TRBJ2-7, with D possibly TRBD1 on 5 matching bases. The germline V gene encodes CDR1 SGHTA and CDR2 FQGNSA. The CDR3 is 18 amino acids. V lost 5 bases, J lost 2 bases, and 25 bases lay in between. The CDR3 DNA reads TGTGCCAGCAGCCCCGATAACTTTGCGGCAGGGAACCCCTACGAGCAGTACTTC. It is translated as CASSPDNFAAGNPYEQYF. Combining the CDR3 with reference TRBV7-2 and TRBJ2-7 gives the whole variable domain GAGVSQSPSNKVTEKGKDVELRCDPISGHTALYWYRQSLGQGLEFLIYFQGNSAPDKSGLPSDRFSAERTGGSVSTLTIQRTQQEDSAVYLCASSPDNFAAGNPYEQYFGPGTRLTVT.

J is TRBJ2-3 and V is TRBV5-4; 9 positions agree with TRBD1. V trimming: 4 bases; J trimming: 5 bases; junction bases outside the gene matches: 5. The CDR3 consists of 14 residues. Germline loops: CDR1 SGHNT, CDR2 YYREEE (reference sequence). CDR3 coding DNA: TGTGCCAGCAGCCCTGGACAGGGGAAAGATACGCAGTATTTT. This sequence encodes CASSPGQGKDTQYF. Complete variable domain (other parts from reference TRBV5-4 and TRBJ2-3): ETGVTQSPTHLIKTRGQQVTLRCSSQSGHNTVSWYQQALGQGPQFIFQYYREEENGRGNFPPRFSGLQFPNYSSELNVNALELDDSALYLCASSPGQGKDTQYFGPGTRLTVL.

This clonotype was recorded a few times. The chain recombines TRBV7-2 with TRBJ1-1, with D unclear. The ends were cut back, 2 bases at V and 4 bases at J, with 8 bases in the middle. Germline V gives CDR1 SGHTA, CDR2 FQGNSA. The CDR3 contains 13 residues. This CDR3 reads CASSLSRGTEAFF. CDR3 sequence (DNA): TGTGCCAGCAGCTTATCCCGGGGCACTGAAGCTTTCTTT.

This chain joins TRBV6-6 and TRBJ1-4; D perhaps matches TRBD1 (5 bases). CDR3 length: 15 amino acids. Germline V gene sequence: CDR1 MNHNY, CDR2 SVGAGI (reference sequence). Trimming cost V 5 bases and J 7 bases, with 17 bases left between them. CDR3 region: CASSGLRDWGEKLFF. CDR3 nucleotides: TGTGCCAGCAGTGGCCTCCGGGACTGGGGTGAAAAACTGTTTTTT.